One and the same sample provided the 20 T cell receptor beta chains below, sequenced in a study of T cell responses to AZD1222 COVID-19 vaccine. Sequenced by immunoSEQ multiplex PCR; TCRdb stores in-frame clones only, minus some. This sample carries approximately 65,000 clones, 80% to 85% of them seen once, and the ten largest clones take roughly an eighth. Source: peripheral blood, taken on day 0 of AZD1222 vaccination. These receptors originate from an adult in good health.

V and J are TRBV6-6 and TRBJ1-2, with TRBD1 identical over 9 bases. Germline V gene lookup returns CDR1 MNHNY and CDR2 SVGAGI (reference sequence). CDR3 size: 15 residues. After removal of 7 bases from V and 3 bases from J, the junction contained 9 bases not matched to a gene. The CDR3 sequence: CASTHPGQGYYGYTF. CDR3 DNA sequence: TGTGCCAGCACACATCCGGGACAGGGCTACTATGGCTACACCTTC.

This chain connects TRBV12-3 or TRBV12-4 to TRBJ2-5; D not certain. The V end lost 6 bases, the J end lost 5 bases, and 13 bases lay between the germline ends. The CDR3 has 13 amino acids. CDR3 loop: CASRKKGWETQYF. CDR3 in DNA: TGTGCCAGCAGAAAGAAGGGTTGGGAGACCCAGTACTTC.

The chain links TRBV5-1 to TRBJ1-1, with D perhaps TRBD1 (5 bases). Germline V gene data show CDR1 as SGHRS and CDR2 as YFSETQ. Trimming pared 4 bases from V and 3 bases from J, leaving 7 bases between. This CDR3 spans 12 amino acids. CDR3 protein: CASSQGDTEAFF. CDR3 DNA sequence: TGCGCCAGCAGCCAAGGGGACACTGAAGCTTTCTTT.

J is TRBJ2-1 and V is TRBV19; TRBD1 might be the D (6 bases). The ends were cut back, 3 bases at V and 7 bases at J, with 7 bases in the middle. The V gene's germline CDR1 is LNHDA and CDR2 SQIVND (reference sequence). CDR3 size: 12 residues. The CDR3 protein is CASSIQGNEQFF. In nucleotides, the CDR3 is TGTGCCAGTAGTATCCAGGGGAATGAGCAGTTCTTC.

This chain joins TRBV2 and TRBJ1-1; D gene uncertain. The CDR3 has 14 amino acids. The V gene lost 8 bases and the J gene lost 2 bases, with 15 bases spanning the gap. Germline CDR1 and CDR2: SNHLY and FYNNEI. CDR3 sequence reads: CASQSWEQNTEAFF. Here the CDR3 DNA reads TGTGCCAGCCAAAGTTGGGAACAAAACACTGAAGCTTTCTTT.

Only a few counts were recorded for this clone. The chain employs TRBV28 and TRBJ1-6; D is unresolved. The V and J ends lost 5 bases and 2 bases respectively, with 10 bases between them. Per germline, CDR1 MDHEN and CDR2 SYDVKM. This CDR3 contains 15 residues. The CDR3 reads CASSRSGAYNSPLHF. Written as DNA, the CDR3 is TGTGCCAGCAGTCGGTCCGGGGCCTATAATTCACCCCTCCACTTT.

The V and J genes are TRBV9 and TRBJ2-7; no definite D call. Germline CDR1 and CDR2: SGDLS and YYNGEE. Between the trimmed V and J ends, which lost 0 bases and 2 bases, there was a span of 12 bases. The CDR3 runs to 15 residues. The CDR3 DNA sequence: TGTGCCAGCAGCGTAGAACCCGGATCTCCCTACGAGCAGTACTTC. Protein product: CASSVEPGSPYEQYF.

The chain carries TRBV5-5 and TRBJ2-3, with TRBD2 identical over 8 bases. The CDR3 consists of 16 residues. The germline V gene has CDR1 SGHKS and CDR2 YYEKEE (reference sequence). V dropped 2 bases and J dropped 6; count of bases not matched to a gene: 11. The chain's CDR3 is CASSFGGAGGGDTQYF. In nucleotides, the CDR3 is TGTGCCAGCAGCTTTGGGGGTGCGGGGGGCGGGGATACGCAGTATTTT.

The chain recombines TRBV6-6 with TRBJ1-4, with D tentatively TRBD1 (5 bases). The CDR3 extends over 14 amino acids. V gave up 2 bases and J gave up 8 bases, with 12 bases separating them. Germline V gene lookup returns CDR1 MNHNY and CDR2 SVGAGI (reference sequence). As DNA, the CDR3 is TGTGCCAGCAGTTACCGGGACGGCGGAGAAAAACTGTTTTTT. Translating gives CASSYRDGGEKLFF.

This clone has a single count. The CDR3 DNA follows: TGCGCCAGCAGTCCCCCGAGCGGGAGGGGTGGCTACACCTTC. Its protein is CASSPPSGRGGYTF. The rearrangement uses TRBV23-1 and TRBJ1-2; possibly TRBD1 for D (5 bases). TRBV23-1 is an open reading frame, and its role is uncertain. V was clipped by 4 bases and J by 7 bases, with 16 bases between them. This CDR3 has 14 amino acids.

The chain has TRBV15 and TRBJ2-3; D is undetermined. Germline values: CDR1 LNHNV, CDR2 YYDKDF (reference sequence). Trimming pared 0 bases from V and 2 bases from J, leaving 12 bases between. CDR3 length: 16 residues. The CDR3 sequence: CATSRDFKVYTDTQYF. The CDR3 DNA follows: TGTGCCACCAGCAGAGATTTTAAGGTTTACACAGATACGCAGTATTTT.

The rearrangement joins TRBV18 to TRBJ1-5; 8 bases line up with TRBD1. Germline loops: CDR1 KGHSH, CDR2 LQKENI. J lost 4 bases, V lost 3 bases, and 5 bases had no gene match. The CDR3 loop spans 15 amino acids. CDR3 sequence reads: CASSPGTGFNQPQHF. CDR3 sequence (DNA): TGTGCCAGCTCACCCGGGACAGGTTTTAATCAGCCCCAGCATTTT.

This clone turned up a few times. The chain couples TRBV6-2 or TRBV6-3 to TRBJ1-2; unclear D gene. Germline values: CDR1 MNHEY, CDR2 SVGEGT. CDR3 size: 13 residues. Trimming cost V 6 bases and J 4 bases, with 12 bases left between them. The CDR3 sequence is CASSSGFLYGYTF. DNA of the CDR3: TGTGCCAGCAGCTCAGGATTCCTCTATGGCTACACCTTC.

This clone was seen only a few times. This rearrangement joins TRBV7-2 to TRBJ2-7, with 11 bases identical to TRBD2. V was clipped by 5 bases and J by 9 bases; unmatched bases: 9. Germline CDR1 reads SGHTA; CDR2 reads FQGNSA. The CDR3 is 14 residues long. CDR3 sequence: CASSPGTSGRRQYF. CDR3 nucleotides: TGTGCCAGCAGCCCCGGGACTAGCGGCCGGAGGCAGTACTTC.

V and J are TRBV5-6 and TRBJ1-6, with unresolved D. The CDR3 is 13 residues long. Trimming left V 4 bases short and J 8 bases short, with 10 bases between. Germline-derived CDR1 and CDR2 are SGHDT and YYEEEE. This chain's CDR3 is CASSPRPDSPLHF. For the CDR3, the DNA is TGTGCCAGCAGCCCTAGACCCGATTCACCCCTCCACTTT.

CDR3 amino acids: CATSRVYSYNEQFF. The CDR3 DNA sequence: TGTGCCACCAGCAGGGTTTACAGCTACAATGAGCAGTTCTTC. This chain joins TRBV15 and TRBJ2-1; D is unresolved. The CDR3 totals 14 residues. V was pared by 3 bases and J by 3 bases, with 9 bases between. Germline V gene lookup returns CDR1 LNHNV and CDR2 YYDKDF (reference sequence). Variable domain in full (rest from reference TRBV15 and TRBJ2-1): DAMVIQNPRYQVTQFGKPVTLSCSQTLNHNVMYWYQQKSSQAPKLLFHYYDKDFNNEADTPDNFQSRRPNTSFCFLDIRSPGLGDTAMYLCATSRVYSYNEQFFGPGTRLTVL.

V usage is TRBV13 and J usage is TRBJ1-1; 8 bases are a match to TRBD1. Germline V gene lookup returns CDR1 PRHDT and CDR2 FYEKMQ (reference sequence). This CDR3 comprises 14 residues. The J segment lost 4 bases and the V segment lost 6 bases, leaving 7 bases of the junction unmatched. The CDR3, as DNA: TGTGCCAGCAGGGACCGGACAGGGACCACTGAAGCTTTCTTT. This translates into CASRDRTGTTEAFF. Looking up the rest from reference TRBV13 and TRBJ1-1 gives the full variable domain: AAGVIQSPRHLIKEKRETATLKCYPIPRHDTVYWYQQGPGQDPQFLISFYEKMQSDKGSIPDRFSAQQFSDYHSELNMSSLELGDSALYFCASRDRTGTTEAFFGQGTRLTVV.

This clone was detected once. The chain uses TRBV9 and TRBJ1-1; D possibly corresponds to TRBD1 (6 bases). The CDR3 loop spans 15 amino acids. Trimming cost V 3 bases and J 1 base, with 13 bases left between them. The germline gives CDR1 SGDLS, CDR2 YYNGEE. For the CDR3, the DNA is TGTGCCAGCAGCGAAACAGGGTTCGGGAACACTGAAGCTTTCTTT. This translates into CASSETGFGNTEAFF. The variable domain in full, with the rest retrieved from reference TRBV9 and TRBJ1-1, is DSGVTQTPKHLITATGQRVTLRCSPRSGDLSVYWYQQSLDQGLQFLIQYYNGEERAKGNILERFSAQQFPDLHSELNLSSLELGDSALYFCASSETGFGNTEAFFGQGTRLTVV.

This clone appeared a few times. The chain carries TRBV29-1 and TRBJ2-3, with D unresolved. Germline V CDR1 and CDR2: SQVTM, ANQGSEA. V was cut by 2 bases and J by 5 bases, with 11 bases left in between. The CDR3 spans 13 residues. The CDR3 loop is CSVESNFRDTQYF. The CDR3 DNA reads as TGCAGCGTTGAATCTAATTTCCGAGATACGCAGTATTTT.

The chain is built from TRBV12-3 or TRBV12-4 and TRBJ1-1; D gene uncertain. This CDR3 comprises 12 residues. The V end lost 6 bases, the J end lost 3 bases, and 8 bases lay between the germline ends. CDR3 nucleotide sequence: TGTGCCAGCAGCTCTTTCGACACTGAAGCTTTCTTT. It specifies CASSSFDTEAFF.